These 10 T cell receptor beta chains came from one sample sequenced in a study of beta chain features in type 1 diabetes. Study conclusions and caveats: TCRB CDR3s from Type 1 diabetes patients were moderately but significantly shorter in all four CD4+ subsets.

Their recognized antigens are unknown. All of the isolated RNA was reverse transcribed, so expressed TCRB transcripts were sequenced. Assay: immunoSEQ multiplex PCR; the TCRdb copy retains only in-frame clones and omits some. In the table there are approximately 730,000 clones, around an eighth of which are singletons. The sequenced sample consisted of naive CD4+ T cells from blood. The receptors derive from a man between 18 and 29 years old with type 1 diabetes.

CDR3 nucleotide sequence: TGTGCCAGCAGCCCGCCGACAGACTCCAATCAGCCCCAGCATTTT. It yields the protein CASSPPTDSNQPQHF. This chain joins TRBV14 and TRBJ1-5; D might be TRBD1 (5 bases). From germline, CDR1 is SGHDN and CDR2 FVKESK. Trimming left V 4 bases short and J 3 bases short, with 13 bases between. CDR3 length: 15 residues.

This clone showed up just a few times. The rearrangement joins TRBV14 to TRBJ2-1; D unclear. The V gene's germline CDR1 is SGHDN and CDR2 FVKESK. Between the trimmed V and J ends, which lost 4 bases and 8 bases, there was a span of 9 bases. The CDR3 has 12 residues. Here the CDR3 DNA reads TGTGCCAGCAGCCCCGCTCGTTATGAGCAGTTCTTC. Encoded protein: CASSPARYEQFF.

The genes are TRBV14 and TRBJ2-1, with D possibly matching TRBD1 (5 bases). Trimming took off 2 bases at V and 8 bases at J, with 16 bases between the two ends. The V gene's germline CDR1 is SGHDN and CDR2 FVKESK. This CDR3 comprises 15 residues. The CDR3 DNA follows: TGTGCCAGCAGCCAACCAAGGGGCCGGGTCTATGAGCAGTTCTTC. Its protein product is CASSQPRGRVYEQFF.

In DNA form, the CDR3 reads TGTGCCAGCAGTGAAGTGTCGAGCTCCTACAATGAGCAGTTCTTC. It encodes CASSEVSSSYNEQFF. The chain links TRBV6-1 to TRBJ2-1, with D unresolved. V lost 1 base and J 0 bases, leaving 7 bases between the germline ends. The CDR3 sequence is 15 residues long. From germline, CDR1 is MNHNS and CDR2 SASEGT.

This clone was observed a handful of times. The same CDR3 is also encoded by other DNA sequences in this sample. V is TRBV19 and J is TRBJ1-1, with D possibly TRBD1 on 5 matching bases. CDR1 and CDR2 from the germline V gene are LNHDA and SQIVND (reference sequence). CDR3 length equals 13 residues. V shed 6 bases and J shed 2 bases, with 10 bases lying between them. CDR3 DNA sequence: TGTGCCAGTAGCCGCAGGGAAAACACTGAAGCTTTCTTT. It translates to CASSRRENTEAFF.

About this clone: A much larger clone lies one base from this, so it may be a read error. The chain joins TRBV7-3 to TRBJ2-5, with D unresolved. V dropped 4 bases and J dropped 2 bases, with 2 bases sitting between them. The CDR3 consists of 11 residues. Germline CDR1 SGHTA, CDR2 FQGTGA. This chain's CDR3 is CASSSQETQYF. CDR3 nucleotide sequence: TGTGCCAGCAGCTCTCAAGAGACCCAGTACTTC.

This clone has more than one count but fewer than ten. V gene TRBV29-1 combines with J gene TRBJ1-2; 7 bases are shared with TRBD1. The V gene's germline CDR1 is SQVTM and CDR2 ANQGSEA. There are 13 residues in the CDR3. After removal of 6 bases from V and 7 bases from J, the junction contained 11 bases not matched to a gene. For the CDR3, the DNA is TGCAGCGTCGCGGGAACAGGGGCGTTTGGCTACACCTTC. Translating gives CSVAGTGAFGYTF.

J is TRBJ1-2 and V is TRBV30; tentative D call: TRBD1 (5 bases). Germline CDR1 and CDR2: GTSNPN and SVGIG (reference sequence). The CDR3 extends over 16 amino acids. Trimming took off 1 base at V and 4 bases at J, with 19 bases between the two ends. The CDR3 sequence: CAWSDRTGVLVYGYTF. The CDR3 DNA reads as TGTGCCTGGAGTGACCGAACAGGAGTTTTGGTCTATGGCTACACCTTC.

The chain employs TRBV11-2 and TRBJ2-7, with D unclear. The CDR3 is 14 amino acids. The germline V and J ends were trimmed by 5 bases and 7 bases, with 18 bases remaining between them. Germline CDR1 is SGHAT and CDR2 is FQNNGV. The CDR3 here is CASSQKLGSQEQYF. The CDR3 DNA reads TGTGCCAGCAGCCAAAAACTCGGGTCCCAGGAGCAGTACTTC.

Note on this clone: A read error may account for a junction end that differs from germline. The chain is built from TRBV7-7 and TRBJ2-5, with D possibly being TRBD2 (6 bases). The CDR3 totals 13 residues. From germline, CDR1 is SSHAT and CDR2 FNYEAQ (reference sequence). CDR3 in amino acids: CASSRTTQETQYF. CDR3 bases: TGTGCTAGCAGCCGGACTACCCAAGAGACCCAGTACTTC.